These T cell receptor beta chains were read from a single sample in a study of a mutant IDH1 vaccine in newly diagnosed glioma. Some clones are missing from TCRdb's copy, which holds only in-frame ones; the method was immunoSEQ multiplex PCR. The sample yields around 24,000 clones, roughly 93% seen once. Here the sequenced sample was PBMCs, taken from a glioma patient treated with radiotherapy, temozolomide or both. The receptors originated from a man aged 40-55 years with glioma. CDR3s include the opening cysteine and the closing phenylalanine or tryptophan.

V	J	CDR3
TRBV16	TRBJ2-5	CASSPRTALAQYF
TRBV19	TRBJ1-5	CASSISGVRNQPQHF
TRBV18	TRBJ2-1	CASSRSGGPENEQFF
TRBV11-2	TRBJ2-1	CASSLGVGPVGEQFF
TRBV30	TRBJ1-5	CAWGLGAPGYQPQHF
TRBV12-5	TRBJ1-1	CASGSTTGTEAFF
TRBV5-1	TRBJ2-1	CASSLGEVRYYNEQFF
TRBV19	TRBJ1-5	CASSITPRGNQPQHF
TRBV15	TRBJ2-1	CATSIINSGGHEQFF
TRBV27	TRBJ1-1	CASSLNRGEAFF
TRBV2	TRBJ2-5	CASSPRQGRQETQYF
TRBV29-1	TRBJ2-7	CSVARVPYEQYF
TRBV7-9	TRBJ1-6	CASSGLPPPLHF
TRBV7-6	TRBJ2-3	CASSFDSGSTDTQYF
TRBV5-4	TRBJ2-1	CASSPSSGGAYNEQFF
TRBV6-5	TRBJ2-7	CASRLAGGYEQYF
TRBV27	TRBJ2-7	CASSDATGGMDEQYF
TRBV6-5	TRBJ2-7	CASSIQFTYEQYF
TRBV25-1	TRBJ1-1	CASSDRVSLTGNTEAFF
TRBV28	TRBJ1-5	CASSLLTVGSNQPQHF
TRBV5-1	TRBJ2-7	CASKQLAGDEQYF
TRBV5-5	TRBJ1-1	CASSLEDLDTEAFF
TRBV5-8	TRBJ1-4	CASGRVNEKLFF
TRBV7-8	TRBJ2-7	CASSLESLSLRGEQYF
TRBV18	TRBJ1-1	CASSSGTVGTTEAFF
TRBV7-9	TRBJ2-5	CASSPDSQETQYF
TRBV10-3	TRBJ2-2	CAISAKTDSGLGTGELFF
TRBV19	TRBJ2-2	CASSIGAGTGELFF
TRBV27	TRBJ1-2	CASSFLNMGPGGGYTF
TRBV7-3	TRBJ1-3	CASSSGQGNTIYF
TRBV25-1	TRBJ2-3	CASSERRGGRADTQYF
TRBV4-3	TRBJ2-3	CASSQRGYGTDTQYF
TRBV18	TRBJ1-2	CASSPSSDTNYGYTF
TRBV5-1	TRBJ2-2	CASSETVTGELFF
TRBV11-3	TRBJ1-3	CASSAQTGDSGNTIYF
TRBV7-2	TRBJ2-4	CASSLPDGLAKNIQYF
TRBV5-1	TRBJ2-1	CASSFPLAGVYNEQFF
TRBV7-9	TRBJ2-7	CASSRGDTEQYF
TRBV6-1	TRBJ1-4	CASSERRTGLKLFF
TRBV9	TRBJ1-1	CASSPWGTEAFF
TRBV4-2	TRBJ2-7	CASSQDSNRDEQYF
TRBV6-5	TRBJ1-4	CASSRGQGGEKLFF
TRBV27	TRBJ1-1	CASSPAGTGGLFVKLLF
TRBV2	TRBJ2-3	CASSFLAGLITDTQYF
TRBV19	TRBJ2-7	CASSISGGIYEQYF
TRBV2	TRBJ1-1	CASRQQGRNTEAFF
TRBV7-9	TRBJ1-1	CASSFYGNTEAFF
TRBV18	TRBJ1-4	CASSDQVGRSNEKLFF